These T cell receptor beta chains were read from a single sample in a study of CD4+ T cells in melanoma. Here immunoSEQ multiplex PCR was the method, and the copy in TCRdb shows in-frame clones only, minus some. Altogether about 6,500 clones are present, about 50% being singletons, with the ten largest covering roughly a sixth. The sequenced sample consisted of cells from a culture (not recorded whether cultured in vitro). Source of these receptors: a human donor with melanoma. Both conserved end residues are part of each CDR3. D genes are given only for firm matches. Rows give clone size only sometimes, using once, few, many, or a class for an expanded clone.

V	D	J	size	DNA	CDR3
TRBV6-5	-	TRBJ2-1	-	TGTGCCAGCAGCCAAGGGGGTTACAATGAGCAGTTCTTC	CASSQGGYNEQFF
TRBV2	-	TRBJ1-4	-	TGTGCCAGCAGTGCGCCTAATGAAAAACTGTTTTTT	CASSAPNEKLFF
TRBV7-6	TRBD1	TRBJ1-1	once	TGTGCCAGCAGCTTGGGGGCCAGGGGGATCACTGAAGCTTTCTTT	CASSLGARGITEAFF
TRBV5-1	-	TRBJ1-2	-	TGCGCCAGCAGGTTTTTAAGGGGTACTAACTATGGCTACACCTTC	CASRFLRGTNYGYTF
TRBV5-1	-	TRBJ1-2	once	TGCGCCAGCAGCCGCGGGGCAGTTAACTATGGCTACACCTTC	CASSRGAVNYGYTF
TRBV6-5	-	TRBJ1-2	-	TGTGCCAGCAGTTACTCTGACACCTCCTATGGCTACACCTTC	CASSYSDTSYGYTF
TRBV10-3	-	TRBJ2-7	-	TGTGCCATCAGTGGCTGGAAGGAGCAGTACTTC	CAISGWKEQYF
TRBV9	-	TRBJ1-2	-	TGTGCCAGCAGCGAGGGTCTTGCTAACTATGGCTACACCTTC	CASSEGLANYGYTF
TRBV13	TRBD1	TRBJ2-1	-	TGTGCCAGCAGCGTCGGGACAGATTACAATGAGCAGTTCTTC	CASSVGTDYNEQFF
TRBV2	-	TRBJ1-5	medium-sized	TGTGCCAGCATCGCCAACAACCCCAGCAATCAGCCCCAGCATTTT	CASIANNPSNQPQHF
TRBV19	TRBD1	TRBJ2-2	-	TGTGCCAGTAGTATAGCGCGGGGACAGGTCCCCGGGGAGCTGTTTTTT	CASSIARGQVPGELFF
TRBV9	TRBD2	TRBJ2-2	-	TGTGCCAGCAGCGTAGAACCGGGGGGGAACACCGGGGAGCTGTTTTTT	CASSVEPGGNTGELFF
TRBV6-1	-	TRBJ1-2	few	TGTGCCAGCAGTGTGGACGGATACTATGGCTACACCTTC	CASSVDGYYGYTF
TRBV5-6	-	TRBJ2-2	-	TGTGCCAGCAGCCCTCTGGGGGGGGCGCCCGGGGAGCTGTTTTTT	CASSPLGGAPGELFF
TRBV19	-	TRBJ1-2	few	TGTGCCAGTAGTATTGGACAGCCCGGGGTGGGATATGGCTACACCTTC	CASSIGQPGVGYGYTF
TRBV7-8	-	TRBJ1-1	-	TGTGCCAGCAGCTTAGGCACAATGAACACTGAAGCTTTCTTT	CASSLGTMNTEAFF
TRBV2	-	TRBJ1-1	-	TGTGCCAGTAGCCCCTCGGGCCCTCGGGCTTTCTTT	CASSPSGPRAFF
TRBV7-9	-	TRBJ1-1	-	TGTGCCAGCAGCACAGTACAGGGAATCACTGAAGCTTTCTTT	CASSTVQGITEAFF
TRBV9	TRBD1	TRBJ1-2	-	TGTGCCAGCAGCGTAAATGGGACAGGGGTTTTACGGAACTATGGCTACACCTTC	CASSVNGTGVLRNYGYTF
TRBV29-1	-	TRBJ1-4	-	TGCAGCGTTGGGGTCAGGGTCGGTAATGAAAAACTGTTTTTT	CSVGVRVGNEKLFF
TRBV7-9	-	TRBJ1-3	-	TGTGCCAGCAGCTGGACGTTCTCTGGAAACACCATATATTTT	CASSWTFSGNTIYF
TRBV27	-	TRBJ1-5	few	TGTGCCAGCAGTTTATGGGGCGCTGATCAGCCCCAGCATTTT	CASSLWGADQPQHF
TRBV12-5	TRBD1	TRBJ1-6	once	TGTGCTAGTGGTTTGGTACCCCCCGGACAGGGAAGTTCACCCCTCCACTTT	CASGLVPPGQGSSPLHF
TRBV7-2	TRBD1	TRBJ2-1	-	TGTGCCAGCAGCTTGACAGGGGCCAATGAGCAGTTCTTC	CASSLTGANEQFF
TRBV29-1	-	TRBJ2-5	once	TGCAGCGTTGGGGAGGTCGGGGAGACCCAGTACTTC	CSVGEVGETQYF
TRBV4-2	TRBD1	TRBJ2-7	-	TGTGCCAGCAGCCAATTGGACAGGGGAAGGGAGCAGTACTTC	CASSQLDRGREQYF
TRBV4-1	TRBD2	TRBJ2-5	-	TGCGCCAGCAGTGGCGGGGGGCCTCTGGAGACCCAGTACTTC	CASSGGGPLETQYF
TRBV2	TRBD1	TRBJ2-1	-	TGTGCCAGCGACAGGGGCTGGGATACCTACAATGAGCAGTTCTTC	CASDRGWDTYNEQFF
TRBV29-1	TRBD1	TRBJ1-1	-	TGCAGCGTACATCACAGCACAGGGGGCCTTATCCAACGGACTGAAGCTTTCTTT	CSVHHSTGGLIQRTEAFF
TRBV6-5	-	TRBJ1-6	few	TGTGCCAGCAGCTCTAGGACAGCCTATAATTCACCCCTCCACTTT	CASSSRTAYNSPLHF
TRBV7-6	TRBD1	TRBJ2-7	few	TGTGCCAGCAGACCCGGACAGGGCGTCGCCAAGCAGTACTTC	CASRPGQGVAKQYF
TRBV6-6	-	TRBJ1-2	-	TGTGCCAGCAGCCAGCAGGGGATCTCGGGCTACACCTTC	CASSQQGISGYTF
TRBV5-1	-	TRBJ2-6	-	TGCGCCAGCAGCTTGAGTGCTGGGGCCAACGTCCTGACTTTC	CASSLSAGANVLTF
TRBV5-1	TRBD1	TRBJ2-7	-	TGCGCCAGCAAACCGGACAGGGGTGCTAGCGAGCAGTACTTC	CASKPDRGASEQYF
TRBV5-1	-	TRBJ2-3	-	TGCGCCAGCAGCTTAGACGGGGTGACTTGGACAGATACGCAGTATTTT	CASSLDGVTWTDTQYF
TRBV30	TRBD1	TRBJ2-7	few	TGTGCCTGTGGGACAGCAATCTACGAGCAGTACTTC	CACGTAIYEQYF
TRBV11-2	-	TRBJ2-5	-	TGTGCCAGCAGCTTAGGAGTCACAGGGCAAGAGACCCAGTACTTC	CASSLGVTGQETQYF
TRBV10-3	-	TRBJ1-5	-	TGTGCCATCAGTGAGTCGGGGGGGGAACAGCCCCAGCATTTT	CAISESGGEQPQHF
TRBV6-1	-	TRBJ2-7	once	TGTGCCAGCAGTGAAGCTTCCACCAGGGGCCCCTACGAGCAGTACTTC	CASSEASTRGPYEQYF
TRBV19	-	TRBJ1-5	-	TGTGCCACTATAGGCCGGGACTACAATCAGCCCCAGCATTTT	CATIGRDYNQPQHF
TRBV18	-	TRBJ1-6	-	TGTGCCAGCTCACCCGACAGCTATAATTCACCCCTCCACTTT	CASSPDSYNSPLHF
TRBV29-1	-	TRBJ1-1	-	TGCAGCGTCGCCAGGCAGGGGCTCACTGAAGCTTTCTTT	CSVARQGLTEAFF
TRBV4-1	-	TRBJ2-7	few	TGCGCCAGCAGCCAAGTCGGGACGGGATTGAGGGAGCAGTACTTC	CASSQVGTGLREQYF
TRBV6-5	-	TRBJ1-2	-	TGTGCCAGCAGTTACTCGCGTGATAACTATGGCTACACCTTC	CASSYSRDNYGYTF
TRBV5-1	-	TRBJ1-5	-	TGCGCCAGCAGCTTCGGGGTAAATCAGCCCCAGCATTTT	CASSFGVNQPQHF
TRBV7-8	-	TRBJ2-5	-	TGTGCCAGCAGCTTATTGTCGGGGGCCCAAGAGACCCAGTACTTC	CASSLLSGAQETQYF
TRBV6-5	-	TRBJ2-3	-	TGTGCCAGCAGTTACAGGAGGGGGGGCGGAGATACGCAGTATTTT	CASSYRRGGGDTQYF
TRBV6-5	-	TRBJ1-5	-	TGTGCCAGCAGTTACTCGAGGGACAGCAATCAGCCCCAGCATTTT	CASSYSRDSNQPQHF
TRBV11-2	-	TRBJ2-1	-	TGTGCCAGCAGCTCCAGACAGGGAGGGAATGAGCAGTTCTTC	CASSSRQGGNEQFF
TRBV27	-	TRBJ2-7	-	TGTGCCAGCACAAGAGGGGTCGAGCAGTACTTC	CASTRGVEQYF
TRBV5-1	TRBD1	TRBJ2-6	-	TGCGCCAGTAGCTTGTTCCAGGGGGCATCTGGGGCCAACGTCCTGACTTTC	CASSLFQGASGANVLTF
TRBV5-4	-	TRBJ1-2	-	TGTGCCAGCAGCTTGGAACAGGGTAGAAGCTATGGCTACACCTTC	CASSLEQGRSYGYTF
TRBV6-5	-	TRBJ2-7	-	TGTGCCAGCAGCCCGTCGCTATGGGGATACGAGCAGTACTTC	CASSPSLWGYEQYF